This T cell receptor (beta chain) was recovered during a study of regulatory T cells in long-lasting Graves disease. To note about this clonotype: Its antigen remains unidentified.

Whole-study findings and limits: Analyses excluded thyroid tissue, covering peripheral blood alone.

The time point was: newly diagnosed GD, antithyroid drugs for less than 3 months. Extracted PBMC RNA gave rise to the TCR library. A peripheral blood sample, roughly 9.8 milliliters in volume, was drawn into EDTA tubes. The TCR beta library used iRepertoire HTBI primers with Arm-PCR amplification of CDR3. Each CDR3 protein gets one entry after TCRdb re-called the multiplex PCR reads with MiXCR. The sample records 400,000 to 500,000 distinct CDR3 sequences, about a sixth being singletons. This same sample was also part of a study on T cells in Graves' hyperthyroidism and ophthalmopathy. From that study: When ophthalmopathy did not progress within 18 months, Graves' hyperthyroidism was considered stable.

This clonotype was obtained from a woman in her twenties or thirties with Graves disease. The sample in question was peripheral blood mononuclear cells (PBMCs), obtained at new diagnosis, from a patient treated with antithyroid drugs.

CDR3 in DNA: TGTGCCAGCAGTGAAGCGGGAGTCTCGTACGAGCAGTACTTC. This sequence encodes CASSEAGVSYEQYF. The chain is built from TRBV6-1 and TRBJ2-7, with a tentative D call TRBD2 (5 bases). Per the germline V gene, CDR1 is MNHNS and CDR2 is SASEGT. The CDR3 is 14 residues long. Trimming pared 0 bases from V and 4 bases from J, leaving 10 bases between.